What follows is one TCR beta chain and its context. V shed 4 bases and J shed 4 bases, with 14 bases lying between them. Germline CDR1 SGHRS, CDR2 YFSETQ. The CDR3 is 14 residues long. This specimen belongs to a study of blood T cell repertoires in COVID-19. About the study: Collection of acute and convalescent COVID-19 samples took place in the United States, Italy and Spain. The analysed material was cDNA or gDNA that came from T cells, B-cell-depleted T cells, or PBMCs.

Followed over time, Seattle patients had been enrolled while infection was active. The assay was immunoSEQ multiplex PCR, and TCRdb's table has in-frame clones only and misses some. Of about 200,000 clones in the sample, approximately 94% were seen once. The sequence derives from a man younger than 45 with COVID-19, enrolled during active disease. The sequencing sample was made of peripheral blood. The chain combines TRBV5-1 with TRBJ2-5; tentatively, D is TRBD1 (7 bases). For the CDR3, the DNA is TGCGCCAGCAGCCAAGGGACAGCGGGAGAGACCCAGTACTTC. Translation: CASSQGTAGETQYF.